The 18 T cell receptor beta chains below come from one sample, sequenced in a study of blood T cells in healthy people across ages. Alongside a J-beta primer mix, a sample-barcoded 5' primer served in a second PCR lasting about 6 to 11 cycles. TCRdb re-derived calls from the 5' RACE reads in MiXCR, one entry per CDR3 protein. This table has 850,000 to 1,000,000 distinct CDR3 sequences, roughly 47% appearing once. The sequencing input was blood. These TCRs come from a woman aged 55-70 years in good health.

This chain connects TRBV2 to TRBJ2-2, with a tentative D call TRBD2 (6 bases). The CDR3 extends over 15 amino acids. Germline CDR1 and CDR2: SNHLY and FYNNEI. Trimming removed 6 bases at V and 3 bases at J, with 14 bases between. CDR3 sequence: CASRGGLAHTGELFF. The DNA of the CDR3 is TGTGCCAGCAGAGGAGGGCTAGCGCACACCGGGGAGCTGTTTTTT.

The chain uses TRBV12-3 or TRBV12-4 and TRBJ2-5; TRBD2 is a possible D gene (5 bases). With the DNA end fitting TRBJ2-7 better, the J assignment may be wrong. The CDR3 extends over 16 amino acids. CDR3 protein: CASSSFFGLIKGEQYF. The DNA for the CDR3 is TGTGCCAGCAGTTCTTTTTTCGGACTCATAAAGGGCGAGCAGTACTTC.

The chain has TRBV11-2 and TRBJ2-3, with no clear D. This CDR3 is built from 16 residues. V lost 5 bases, J lost 4 bases, and 19 bases lay in between. Germline values: CDR1 SGHAT, CDR2 FQNNGV. CDR3 bases: TGTGCCAGCAGCCCCCTTGGCTCCCGGAACCCAGATACGCAGTATTTT. Encoded protein: CASSPLGSRNPDTQYF.

The V and J genes are TRBV18 and TRBJ1-4; possibly TRBD1 for D (5 bases). V was shortened by 4 bases and J by 8 bases, with 14 bases between the two germline ends. Germline CDR1 and CDR2: KGHSH and LQKENI. There are 14 residues in the CDR3. The CDR3 spells CASSLGGQGEKLFF. The CDR3 coding sequence is TGTGCCAGCTCACTGGGTGGGCAGGGCGAAAAACTGTTTTTT.

The chain has TRBV5-5 and TRBJ1-1; 9 bases fit TRBD1. This CDR3 contains 16 residues. Germline trimming cut 4 bases from V and 0 bases from J; bases unmatched to any gene: 7. Germline V lookup: CDR1 SGHKS, CDR2 YYEKEE (reference sequence). CDR3 region: CASSLGQGILNTEAFF. In DNA form, the CDR3 reads TGTGCCAGCAGCCTAGGACAGGGGATTCTGAACACTGAAGCTTTCTTT.

The chain is built from TRBV27 and TRBJ2-3; 11 bases line up with TRBD2. Germline loops: CDR1 MNHEY, CDR2 SMNVEV (reference sequence). This CDR3 has 16 residues. V trimming: 6 bases; J trimming: 0 bases; junction bases outside the gene matches: 5. CDR3 in DNA: TGTGCCAGCAGCACCCCTAGCGGGAGGAGCACAGATACGCAGTATTTT. As protein: CASSTPSGRSTDTQYF.

This chain uses TRBV5-6 with TRBJ2-7; maybe TRBD2 (7 bases). CDR1 is SGHDT, CDR2 YYEEEE, per germline. This CDR3 is 14 amino acids long. Deletions cut 4 bases from V and 7 bases from J, with 18 bases between. Here the CDR3 DNA reads TGTGCCAGCAGCCCCGCGGGGGCTAAACGGGAGCAGTACTTC. This translates into CASSPAGAKREQYF.

The rearrangement uses TRBV10-3 and TRBJ2-4; D not resolved. The better agreement between TRBJ2-7 and the DNA end casts doubt on the J call. Germline V gene sequence: CDR1 ENHRY, CDR2 SYGVKD. The CDR3 length is 13 residues. CDR3 sequence: CAISGGWPYEQYF. CDR3 nucleotide sequence: TGTGCCATCAGTGGTGGGTGGCCCTACGAGCAGTACTTC.

The chain uses TRBV7-9 and TRBJ2-5; D is possibly TRBD2 (7 bases). Germline assignment: CDR1 SEHNR and CDR2 FQNEAQ (reference sequence). V shed 5 bases and J shed 4 bases, with 14 bases lying between them. This CDR3 comprises 14 residues. The CDR3 DNA reads TGTGCCAGCAGCCTTGCGGGGGCTATAGAGACCCAGTACTTC. It is translated as CASSLAGAIETQYF.

Only one count was recorded for this clonotype. The rearrangement links TRBV4-2 to TRBJ2-2, with 9 bases identical to TRBD2. Germline CDR1 LGHNA, CDR2 YNFKEQ. The CDR3 sequence is 15 residues long. V dropped 4 bases and J dropped 6; count of bases not matched to a gene: 6. The CDR3: CASSPVSGRSGELFF. The CDR3 DNA follows: TGTGCCAGCAGCCCCGTTAGCGGGAGATCCGGGGAGCTGTTTTTT.

CDR3 nucleotide sequence: TGTGCCAGCAGTTACTCTTCGGGGGGTCAGCCCCAGCATTTT. Translated, it gives CASSYSSGGQPQHF. This chain connects TRBV6-5 to TRBJ1-5; tentatively, D is TRBD1 (5 bases). The CDR3 is made up of 14 amino acids. The germline V gene encodes CDR1 MNHEY and CDR2 SVGAGI. V lost 0 bases, J lost 6 bases, and 9 bases lay in between.

This clonotype came up a few times. The chain has TRBV4-1 and TRBJ1-5; D not resolved. The V and J ends lost 1 base and 0 bases respectively, with 7 bases between them. Germline-derived CDR1 and CDR2 are MGHRA and YSYEKL. The CDR3 has 15 residues. The chain's CDR3 is CASSQGWDSNQPQHF. Written as DNA, the CDR3 is TGCGCCAGCAGCCAAGGGTGGGATAGCAATCAGCCCCAGCATTTT.

This clonotype was observed a handful of times. The genes are TRBV5-1 and TRBJ2-4; D call uncertain. The tail of the sequence fits TRBJ2-7 better, so the J call may be wrong. This CDR3 region has 16 residues. Germline V gene data show CDR1 as SGHRS and CDR2 as YFSETQ. This chain's CDR3 is CASSLTGPHYLYEQYF. CDR3 DNA: TGCGCCAGCAGCTTGACCGGGCCTCACTACCTCTACGAGCAGTACTTC.

In this sample, this clonotype turned up a few times. The V call is TRBV7-2, the J call TRBJ2-1; weak D call: TRBD2 (6 bases). CDR1 is SGHTA and CDR2 is FQGNSA in the germline V gene. V dropped 5 bases and J dropped 2 bases, with 16 bases sitting between them. This CDR3 comprises 16 residues. CDR3 residues: CASSPFSGVTYNEQFF. Written as DNA, the CDR3 is TGTGCCAGCAGCCCATTTTCGGGGGTAACCTACAATGAGCAGTTCTTC.

The rearrangement uses TRBV20-1 and TRBJ2-7; 9 positions match TRBD2. Germline loops: CDR1 DFQATT, CDR2 SNEGSKA (reference sequence). V shed 5 bases, J shed 5 bases, and the junction held 10 bases outside the gene matches. The length of the CDR3 is 14 residues. This CDR3 is CSAEPGLASDEQYF. CDR3 coding DNA: TGCAGTGCTGAACCGGGACTAGCAAGCGACGAGCAGTACTTC.

This clonotype was counted a few times. The gene calls are TRBV28 and TRBJ2-7; unclear D gene. This CDR3 has 14 residues. Between the trimmed V and J ends, which lost 4 bases and 1 base, there was a span of 11 bases. Germline V CDR1 and CDR2: MDHEN, SYDVKM. CDR3: CASSYAVRSYEQYF. CDR3 nucleotide sequence: TGTGCCAGCAGTTACGCGGTGAGGTCCTACGAGCAGTACTTC.

The chain uses TRBV15 and TRBJ2-1, with D maybe TRBD2 (6 bases). TRBJ2-7 explains the end of the DNA better; the J call may be wrong. Germline V gene sequence: CDR1 LNHNV, CDR2 YYDKDF (reference sequence). The CDR3 covers 17 residues. CDR3 sequence reads: CATSRETRGTIYNEQYF. The CDR3 nucleotides read TGTGCCACCAGCAGAGAGACCCGCGGGACCATTTACAATGAGCAGTACTTC.

This clonotype showed up just a few times. This chain uses TRBV4-2 with TRBJ2-1; TRBD1 matches at 7 bases. This CDR3 comprises 17 residues. Germline CDR1 LGHNA, CDR2 YNFKEQ. The V segment lost 2 bases and the J segment 5 bases; nucleotides outside the gene matches: 12. The chain's CDR3 is CASSQSIRGDRDNEQFF. The CDR3, as DNA: TGTGCCAGCAGCCAATCAATTCGAGGGGACAGAGACAATGAGCAGTTCTTC.